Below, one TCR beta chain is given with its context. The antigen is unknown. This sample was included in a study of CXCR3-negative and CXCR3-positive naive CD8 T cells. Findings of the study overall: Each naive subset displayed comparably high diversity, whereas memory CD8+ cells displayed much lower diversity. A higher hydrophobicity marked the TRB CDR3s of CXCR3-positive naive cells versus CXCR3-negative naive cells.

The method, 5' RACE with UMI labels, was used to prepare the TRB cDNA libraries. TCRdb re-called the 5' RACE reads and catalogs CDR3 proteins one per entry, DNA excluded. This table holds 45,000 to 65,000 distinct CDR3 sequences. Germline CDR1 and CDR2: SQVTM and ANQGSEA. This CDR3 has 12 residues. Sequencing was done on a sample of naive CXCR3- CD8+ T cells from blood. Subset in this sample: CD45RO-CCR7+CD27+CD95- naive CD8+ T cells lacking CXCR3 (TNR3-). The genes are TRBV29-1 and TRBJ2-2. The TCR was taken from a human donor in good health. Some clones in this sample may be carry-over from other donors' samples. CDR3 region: CSALGTTGELFF.